This T cell receptor (beta chain) was found in a study of T cell changes during pregnancy in multiple sclerosis. Only in-frame clones appear in the TCRdb table, and some are missing; sequencing was by immunoSEQ multiplex PCR. The sample has some 60,000 clones, roughly nine tenths seen once. The V and J ends lost 3 bases and 2 bases, in that order; junction bases with no gene match: 10. The germline CDR1 and CDR2 sequences are SGDLS and YYNGEE. The CDR3 has 16 residues. This clonotype was obtained from a female donor with multiple sclerosis, enrolled in a pregnancy study. The input for sequencing was CD4+ T cells from peripheral blood mononuclear cells, taken in the first trimester of pregnancy. The chain is built from TRBV9 and TRBJ1-2; 7 nucleotides match TRBD1. The CDR3 loop is CASSARDSRGNYGYTF. CDR3 bases: TGTGCCAGCAGCGCCCGGGACAGCCGAGGGAACTATGGCTACACCTTC.